These 7 T cell receptor beta chains came from one sample sequenced in a study of T-cell memory formation after mild COVID-19. TCRdb re-derived calls from the 5' RACE reads in MiXCR, one entry per CDR3 protein. The sample includes 540,000 or so distinct CDR3 sequences, around 21% of them seen just once. Sequenced sample: PBMCs or a T cell subset sorted from them (not recorded which). The receptor set was obtained from an adult woman who had mild COVID-19 (a few samples of this study predate the infection). Cell type and time point are not known.

This sequence joins TRBV7-8 and TRBJ2-7, with TRBD2 matching over 7 bases. The CDR3 runs to 14 residues. Losses at the gene ends were 5 bases for V and 6 bases for J; bases not matched to a gene: 10. Per germline, CDR1 SGHVS and CDR2 FQNEAQ. The CDR3 nucleotides are TGTGCCAGCAGCCCCCGGGGAGGGTTCCGCGAGCAGTACTTC. This gives the protein CASSPRGGFREQYF.

The chain carries TRBV24-1 and TRBJ2-1, with D possibly being TRBD2 (5 bases). This CDR3 has 14 residues. Trimming cost V 7 bases and J 0 bases, with 9 bases left between them. CDR1 KGHDR and CDR2 SFDVKD come from the germline V gene. The CDR3 is CATRRDSSYNEQFF. CDR3 coding DNA: TGTGCCACCAGGAGGGATAGCTCCTACAATGAGCAGTTCTTC.

V is TRBV6-5 and J is TRBJ2-5, with D possibly matching TRBD2 (6 bases). Germline CDR1 reads MNHEY; CDR2 reads SVGAGI. Deletions cut 0 bases from V and 3 bases from J, with 14 bases between. The CDR3 has 16 residues. CDR3 sequence reads: CASSYSPGALKETQYF. CDR3 bases: TGTGCCAGCAGTTACTCACCGGGAGCTTTAAAAGAGACCCAGTACTTC.

This clonotype was seen only a few times. The DNA for the CDR3 is TGTGCCAGCAGCTTAACGGGAGAGCGGGGGGTTGGGGAGACCCAGTACTTC. Protein: CASSLTGERGVGETQYF. V is TRBV7-3 and J is TRBJ2-5; 9 bases agree with TRBD2. The germline V gene encodes CDR1 SGHTA and CDR2 FQGTGA. This CDR3 has 17 residues. Trimming cost V 0 bases and J 5 bases; bases outside gene matches: 10.

This chain uses TRBV7-9 with TRBJ2-5; tentative D call: TRBD1 (8 bases). Germline CDR1 and CDR2: SEHNR and FQNEAQ (reference sequence). Between the trimmed V and J ends, which lost 5 bases and 5 bases, there was a span of 15 bases. The CDR3 sequence is 14 residues long. CDR3 nucleotides: TGTGCCAGCAGCCGAGGACAGGGAGGGGAGACCCAGTACTTC. Translation gives CASSRGQGGETQYF.

The J gene is TRBJ1-1, the V gene TRBV7-3; perhaps TRBD1 as D (6 bases). This CDR3 spans 16 amino acids. The V gene lost 0 bases and the J gene lost 0 bases, with 11 bases spanning the gap. The germline gives CDR1 SGHTA, CDR2 FQGTGA. The CDR3 DNA follows: TGTGCCAGCAGCTTAACGGACCAGGGGATGAACACTGAAGCTTTCTTT. Translating gives CASSLTDQGMNTEAFF.

This clonotype was seen at least ten times. The genes are TRBV7-9 and TRBJ2-1; 9 bases match TRBD2. V trimming: 7 bases; J trimming: 9 bases; junction bases outside the gene matches: 10. In germline, CDR1 is SEHNR, CDR2 FQNEAQ (reference sequence). The CDR3 is 14 residues long. As DNA, the CDR3 is TGTGCCAGCACCCTAGCGGGACGGGGGATTGAGCAGTTCTTC. Translating gives CASTLAGRGIEQFF.